This T cell receptor (beta chain) appears in the sequencing data of a study of CD8 T cells in ankylosing spondylitis. Findings and limits, study-wide: Disease-linked clones reportedly concentrated significantly in matched ankylosing spondylitis synovial fluid. Blood of patients with ankylosing spondylitis appeared to be characterized by a TCR beta motif of several highly homologous variants. Disease-linked clones, CD8+, were relatively rare in peripheral blood.

With molecular barcodes, quantitative 5'-RACE was used to make the TCR beta libraries. TCRdb itself ran the 5' RACE reads through MiXCR, one entry per CDR3 protein. The sample has approximately 110,000 distinct CDR3 sequences; less than 25% are singletons. Ten or more counts support this clonotype. The antigen is unknown. Germline-derived CDR1 and CDR2 are SGHAT and FQDESV (reference sequence). This CDR3 spans 16 amino acids. V gave up 5 bases and J gave up 0 bases, with 14 bases separating them. Sequencing used synovial fluid, either unsorted or a sorted T cell fraction (not recorded which). The J gene is TRBJ2-1, the V gene TRBV11-1; a weak D match, TRBD2 (6 bases). The clonotype originates from a male donor with ankylosing spondylitis. The CDR3 is CASSLQLASSYNEQFF. CDR3 nucleotide sequence: TGTGCCAGCAGCCTCCAACTAGCTTCCTCCTACAATGAGCAGTTCTTC.